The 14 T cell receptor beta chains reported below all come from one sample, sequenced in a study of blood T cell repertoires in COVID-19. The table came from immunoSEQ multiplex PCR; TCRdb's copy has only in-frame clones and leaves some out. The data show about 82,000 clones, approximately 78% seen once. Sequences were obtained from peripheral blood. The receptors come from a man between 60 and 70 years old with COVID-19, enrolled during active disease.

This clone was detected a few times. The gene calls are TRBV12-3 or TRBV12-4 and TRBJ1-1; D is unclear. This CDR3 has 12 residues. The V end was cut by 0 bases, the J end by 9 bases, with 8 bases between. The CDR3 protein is CASSLAHIQAFF. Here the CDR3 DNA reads TGTGCCAGCAGTTTAGCACACATACAAGCTTTCTTT.

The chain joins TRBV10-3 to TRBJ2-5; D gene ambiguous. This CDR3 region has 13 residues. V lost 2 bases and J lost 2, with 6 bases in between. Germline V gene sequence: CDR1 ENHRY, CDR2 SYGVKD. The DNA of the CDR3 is TGTGCCATCAGTGAGGGCTTACAAGAGACCCAGTACTTC. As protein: CAISEGLQETQYF.

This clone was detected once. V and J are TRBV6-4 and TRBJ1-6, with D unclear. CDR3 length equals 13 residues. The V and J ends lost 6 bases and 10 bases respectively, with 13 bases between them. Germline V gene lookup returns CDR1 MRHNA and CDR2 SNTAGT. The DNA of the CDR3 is TGTGCCAGCAGGGACGGAGGAGGGTCACCCCTCCACTTT. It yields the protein CASRDGGGSPLHF.

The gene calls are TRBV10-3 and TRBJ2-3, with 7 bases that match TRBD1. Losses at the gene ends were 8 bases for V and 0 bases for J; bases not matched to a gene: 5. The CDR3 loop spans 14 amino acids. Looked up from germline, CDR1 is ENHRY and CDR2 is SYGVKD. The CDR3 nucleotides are TGTGCCATCGGAACAGGGGCGAGCACAGATACGCAGTATTTT. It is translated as CAIGTGASTDTQYF.

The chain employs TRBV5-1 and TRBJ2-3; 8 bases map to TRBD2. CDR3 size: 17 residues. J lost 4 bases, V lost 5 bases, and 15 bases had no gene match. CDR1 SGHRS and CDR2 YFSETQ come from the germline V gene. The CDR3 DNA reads TGCGCCAGCAGTGTGGGATTAGCGGGGATTGAAGCAGATACGCAGTATTTT. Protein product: CASSVGLAGIEADTQYF.

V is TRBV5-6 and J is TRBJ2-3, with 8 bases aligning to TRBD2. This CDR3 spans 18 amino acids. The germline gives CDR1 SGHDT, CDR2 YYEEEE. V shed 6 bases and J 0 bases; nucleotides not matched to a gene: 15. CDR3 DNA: TGTGCCAGCACCCGGACGAGCGGGAGAGAGCCTAGCACAGATACGCAGTATTTT. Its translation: CASTRTSGREPSTDTQYF.

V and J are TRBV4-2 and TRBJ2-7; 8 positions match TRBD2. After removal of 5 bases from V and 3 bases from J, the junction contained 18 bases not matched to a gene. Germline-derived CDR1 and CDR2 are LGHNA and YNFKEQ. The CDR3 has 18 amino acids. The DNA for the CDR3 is TGTGCCAGCAGCGATACCCCAGCGGGGGCTCAGAGAGTCTACGAGCAGTACTTC. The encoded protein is CASSDTPAGAQRVYEQYF.

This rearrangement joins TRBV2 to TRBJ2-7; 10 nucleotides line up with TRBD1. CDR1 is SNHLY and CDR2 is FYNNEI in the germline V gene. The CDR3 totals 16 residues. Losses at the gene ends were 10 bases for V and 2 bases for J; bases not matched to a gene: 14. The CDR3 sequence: CAIHLTPGQGTYEQYF. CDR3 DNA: TGTGCCATTCATCTTACTCCGGGACAGGGGACCTACGAGCAGTACTTC.

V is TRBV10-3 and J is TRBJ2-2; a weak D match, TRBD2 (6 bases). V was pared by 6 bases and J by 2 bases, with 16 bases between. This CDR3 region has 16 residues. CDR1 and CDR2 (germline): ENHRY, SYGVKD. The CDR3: CAIRGRLGTNTGELFF. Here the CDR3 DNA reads TGTGCCATCAGGGGACGTCTTGGGACTAACACCGGGGAGCTGTTTTTT.

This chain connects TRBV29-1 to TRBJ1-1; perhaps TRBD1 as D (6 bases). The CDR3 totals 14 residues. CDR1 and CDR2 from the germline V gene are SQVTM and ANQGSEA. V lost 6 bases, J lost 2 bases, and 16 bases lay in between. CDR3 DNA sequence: TGCAGCGTGGGACGGGGGGGCATAAACACTGAAGCTTTCTTT. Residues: CSVGRGGINTEAFF.

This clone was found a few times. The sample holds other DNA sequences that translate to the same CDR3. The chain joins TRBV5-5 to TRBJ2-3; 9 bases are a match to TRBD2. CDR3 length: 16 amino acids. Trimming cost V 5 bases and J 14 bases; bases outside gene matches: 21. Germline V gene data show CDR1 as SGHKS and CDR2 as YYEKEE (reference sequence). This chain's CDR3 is CASRWGGGGRALPGYF. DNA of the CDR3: TGTGCCAGCAGGTGGGGCGGGGGGGGGAGGGCCCTCCCTGGGTATTTT.

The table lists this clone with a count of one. The DNA of the CDR3 is TGTGCCAGCAGCGTAGTTGCTAGCGGGAGCGAGACCCAGTACTTC. Amino acid sequence: CASSVVASGSETQYF. The J gene is TRBJ2-5, the V gene TRBV9; the match to TRBD2 covers 10 bases. CDR3 size: 15 residues. Losses at the gene ends were 0 bases for V and 5 bases for J; bases not matched to a gene: 4. Germline loops: CDR1 SGDLS, CDR2 YYNGEE.

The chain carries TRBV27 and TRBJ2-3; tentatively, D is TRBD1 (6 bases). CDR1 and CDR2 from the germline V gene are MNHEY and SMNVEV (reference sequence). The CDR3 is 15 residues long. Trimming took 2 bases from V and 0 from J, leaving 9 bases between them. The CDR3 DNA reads TGTGCCAGCAGTTTACTTACAGGGAGCACAGATACGCAGTATTTT. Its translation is CASSLLTGSTDTQYF.

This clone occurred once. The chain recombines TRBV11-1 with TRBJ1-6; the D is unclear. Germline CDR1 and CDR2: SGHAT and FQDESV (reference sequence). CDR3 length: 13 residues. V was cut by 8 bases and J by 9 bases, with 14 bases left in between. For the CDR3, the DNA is TGTGCCAGCGGAACAGATCGGGGTTCACCCCTCCACTTT. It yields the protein CASGTDRGSPLHF.